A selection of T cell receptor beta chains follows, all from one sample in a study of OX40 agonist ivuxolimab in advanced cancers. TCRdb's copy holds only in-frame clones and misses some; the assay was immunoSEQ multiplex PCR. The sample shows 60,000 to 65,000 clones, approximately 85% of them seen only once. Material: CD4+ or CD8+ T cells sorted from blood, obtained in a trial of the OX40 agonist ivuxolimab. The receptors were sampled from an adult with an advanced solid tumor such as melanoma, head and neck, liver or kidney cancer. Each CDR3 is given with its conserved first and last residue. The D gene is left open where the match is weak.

CDR3aa: CASSPQGVGGYTF
v_gene: TRBV11-3
d_gene: TRBD1

CDR3aa: CASSWTGSNTEAFF
v_gene: TRBV5-1
d_gene: TRBD1

CDR3aa: CASSIDGSTAVAEQFF
v_gene: TRBV19
d_gene: NA

CDR3aa: CASSLRARAGQPQHF
v_gene: TRBV27
d_gene: NA

CDR3aa: CASSLEGASTDTQYF
v_gene: TRBV28
d_gene: TRBD1

CDR3aa: CASSLPSPANVLTF
v_gene: TRBV7-3
d_gene: NA

CDR3aa: CASSRQGADDTQYF
v_gene: TRBV18
d_gene: TRBD1

CDR3aa: CASSPEAATNEKLFF
v_gene: TRBV4-3
d_gene: NA

CDR3aa: CASSLGDYEQYF
v_gene: TRBV28
d_gene: NA

CDR3aa: CASSLDTTYEQYF
v_gene: TRBV6-1
d_gene: NA

CDR3aa: CASSGQGYEQYF
v_gene: TRBV2
d_gene: TRBD1

CDR3aa: CASSLAAEYGYTF
v_gene: TRBV7-2
d_gene: NA

CDR3aa: CASSEVFRDTEAFF
v_gene: TRBV7-9
d_gene: NA

CDR3aa: CASSLRQRETQYF
v_gene: TRBV5-1
d_gene: NA

CDR3aa: CASSLKGGRRPEAFF
v_gene: TRBV27
d_gene: NA